This T cell receptor (beta chain) was sequenced in a study of T cell responses to AZD1222 COVID-19 vaccine. Profiling relied on immunoSEQ multiplex PCR, and the TCRdb table lists in-frame clones only, not all of them. The sample yields 110,000 to 150,000 clones, around 92% seen once. Overall study findings and caveats: Following two doses of AZD1222, Spike-specific TCR breadth and depth rose. Baseline antibody screening turned up just five to seven seropositive AZD1222 recipients. Variant regions that are unmutated are reportedly the target of nearly half of spike-specific TCRs.

V lost 5 bases to trimming and J lost 7 bases, with 15 bases between them. Germline V gene sequence: CDR1 SGHTA, CDR2 FQGNSA. The CDR3 spans 14 residues. A note on this clone: Antigen: not known.

The receptor was derived from an adult who had recovered from COVID-19. The chain combines TRBV7-2 with TRBJ2-1; D possibly uses TRBD1 or TRBD2 (7 bases each). The source was peripheral blood, collected after recovery from COVID-19. CDR3 nucleotide sequence: TGTGCCAGCAGCCTCAGGGGGGGTGGGAATGAGCAGTTCTTC. Residues: CASSLRGGGNEQFF. The entire variable domain, with the rest obtained from reference TRBV7-2 and TRBJ2-1, is as follows: GAGVSQSPSNKVTEKGKDVELRCDPISGHTALYWYRQSLGQGLEFLIYFQGNSAPDKSGLPSDRFSAERTGGSVSTLTIQRTQQEDSAVYLCASSLRGGGNEQFFGPGTRLTVL.